The rows below give T cell receptor beta chains drawn from one sample of a study of blood T cell repertoires in COVID-19. Assay: immunoSEQ multiplex PCR; the TCRdb copy retains only in-frame clones and omits some. In the table there are about 300,000 clones, around 89% of which are singletons. Sequencing was carried out using peripheral blood. The receptors derive from a woman between 45 and 60 years old with COVID-19, enrolled during active disease. Both conserved end residues are part of each CDR3. D genes are given only for firm matches. The listing skips clone size in some rows; elsewhere it reads once, few, many or a size class.

size	D	V	J	DNA	CDR3
NA	TRBD2	TRBV25-1	TRBJ2-7	TGTGCCAGCAGGACTAGCGGGATGGACGAGCAGTACTTC	CASRTSGMDEQYF
NA	TRBD1	TRBV6-1	TRBJ1-6	TGTGCCAGCAGGGAACTCCTGGGACAGGGGGCAGAATCACCCCTCCACTTT	CASRELLGQGAESPLHF
NA	NA	TRBV6-5	TRBJ2-1	TGTGCCAGCAGCCACAGGGCTGAGCAGTTCTTC	CASSHRAEQFF
once	TRBD2	TRBV18	TRBJ2-1	TGTGCCAGCTCACCCGATGAACGCGGGGGTAATGAGCAGTTCTTC	CASSPDERGGNEQFF
once	TRBD1	TRBV5-1	TRBJ1-2	TGCGCCAGCAGCCGACAGGGGGGAGACTATGGCTACACCTTC	CASSRQGGDYGYTF
NA	NA	TRBV29-1	TRBJ2-6	TGCAGCGTTCGGCAGGGCAGAAGCTCTGGGGCCAACGTCCTGACTTTC	CSVRQGRSSGANVLTF
NA	NA	TRBV2	TRBJ2-4	TGTGCCAGCAGTGAATATAACAAAAACATTCAGTACTTC	CASSEYNKNIQYF
NA	NA	TRBV27	TRBJ2-5	TGTGCCAGCAGTTCGGATGGCAGGGCTCAAGAGACCCAGTACTTC	CASSSDGRAQETQYF
NA	NA	TRBV18	TRBJ2-7	TGTGCCAGCTCACAGGAGGTGGCCGGCGAGCAGTACTTC	CASSQEVAGEQYF
NA	TRBD2	TRBV18	TRBJ2-2	TGTGCCAGCTCACCCTCTAGCGGGAGTTTGAGTGCCGGGGAGCTGTTTTTT	CASSPSSGSLSAGELFF
NA	NA	TRBV19	TRBJ1-2	TGTGCCAGTAGTACGCGCGGCAAGACAGGCTATGGCTACACCTTC	CASSTRGKTGYGYTF
NA	TRBD2	TRBV9	TRBJ2-1	TGTGCCAGCAGCGCCACGATAGCGGGATTCTACAATGAGCAGTTCTTC	CASSATIAGFYNEQFF
NA	NA	TRBV6-5	TRBJ2-3	TGTGCCAGCAGTCCGGCGGGGCTAGATACGCAGTATTTT	CASSPAGLDTQYF
NA	TRBD2	TRBV15	TRBJ2-6	TGTGCCATCACGATGATAGCGGGATCCAGCTCTGGGGCCAACGTCCTGACTTTC	CAITMIAGSSSGANVLTF
NA	TRBD1	TRBV18	TRBJ1-1	TGTGCCAGCTCCGAGGGACAGGGGGAGAACACTGAAGCTTTCTTT	CASSEGQGENTEAFF
NA	NA	TRBV13	TRBJ2-1	TGTGCCAGCAGCTTAGGGGCTCGCGGGGCCCGGAATGAGCAGTTCTTC	CASSLGARGARNEQFF
NA	NA	TRBV21-1	TRBJ1-1	TGTGCCAGCAGCAATGACAGGGGCACTGAAGCTTTCTTT	CASSNDRGTEAFF
NA	NA	TRBV7-2	TRBJ2-2	TGTGCCAGCAGCTTAGCTGGAGGTGGTAACACCGGGGAGCTGTTTTTT	CASSLAGGGNTGELFF
NA	NA	TRBV13	TRBJ1-5	TGTGCCAGCAGCTTACAGGGGACGGGAAGCAATCAGCCCCAGCATTTT	CASSLQGTGSNQPQHF
once	NA	TRBV7-5	TRBJ2-2	TGTGTCAGAAGCTTAAGCGGGAAACTCACCGGGGAGCTGTTTTTT	CVRSLSGKLTGELFF
NA	TRBD1	TRBV11-3	TRBJ1-1	TGTGCCAGCAGACGGGACAGGTCGAACACTGAAGCTTTCTTT	CASRRDRSNTEAFF